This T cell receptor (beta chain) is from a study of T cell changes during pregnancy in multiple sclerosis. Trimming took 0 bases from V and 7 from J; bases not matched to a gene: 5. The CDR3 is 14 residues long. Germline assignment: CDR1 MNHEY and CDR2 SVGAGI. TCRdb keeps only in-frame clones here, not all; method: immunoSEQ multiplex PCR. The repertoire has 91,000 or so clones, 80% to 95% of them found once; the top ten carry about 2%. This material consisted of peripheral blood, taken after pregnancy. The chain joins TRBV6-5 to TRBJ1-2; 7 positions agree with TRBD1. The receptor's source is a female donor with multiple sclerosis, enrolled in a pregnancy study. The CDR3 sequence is CASSYSRGGGGYTF. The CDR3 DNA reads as TGTGCCAGCAGTTACTCGAGAGGGGGCGGTGGCTACACCTTC.